Presented here are 2 T cell receptor beta chains from one specimen sequenced in a study of blood T cell repertoires in COVID-19. Measured with immunoSEQ multiplex PCR; TCRdb has only the in-frame clones, and not every one. The sample consists of 250,000 to 300,000 clones, approximately 87% of them appearing once. The sample consisted of peripheral blood. The receptor source for this set is a woman younger than 45 with COVID-19, enrolled during active disease.

The chain uses TRBV5-1 and TRBJ2-5; 11 bases are a match to TRBD2. CDR1 and CDR2 from the germline V gene are SGHRS and YFSETQ. V gave up 4 bases and J gave up 2 bases; unmatched junction bases: 4. CDR3 length: 15 residues. The CDR3 DNA reads as TGCGCCAGCAGCCCCTGGACTAGCGGGCAAGAGACCCAGTACTTC. Its protein is CASSPWTSGQETQYF.

The chain joins TRBV7-9 to TRBJ2-4; D perhaps matches TRBD1 (6 bases). This CDR3 region has 15 residues. The V and J ends lost 5 bases and 2 bases respectively, with 13 bases between them. The germline V gene has CDR1 SEHNR and CDR2 FQNEAQ (reference sequence). The CDR3 loop reads CASSHLTGPKNIQYF. The CDR3 bases are TGTGCCAGCAGCCATCTTACAGGGCCCAAAAACATTCAGTACTTC.